A selection of T cell receptor beta chains follows, all from one sample in a study of shared T cell receptors in the human thymus. Assay used: immunoSEQ multiplex PCR; TCRdb lists only in-frame clones, some missing. The table lists some 660,000 clones, approximately 87% of them singletons, with under 0.01% in the top ten. This sample also belongs to another study, concerning human thymus T cells.

Sequencing was performed on thymocytes. Receptors originate from a boy in the first two years of life with a congenital heart defect. Each CDR3 is given with its conserved first and last residue. D genes are given only for firm matches. Not every row has a clone size; where given, it reads once, few, many or a size class.

>TRBJ1-1|-|TRBV7-9|TRBD1
CASSLARRRQGAGTEAFF
TGTGCCAGCAGCTTAGCTAGGCGGCGACAGGGGGCCGGAACTGAAGCTTTCTTT
>TRBJ2-6|-|TRBV30|TRBD1
CAWSGTGLSGANVLTF
TGTGCCTGGAGTGGGACAGGTCTCTCTGGGGCCAACGTCCTGACTTTC
>TRBJ1-1|-|TRBV4-2|-
CASSQGAGMNTEAFF
TGTGCCAGCAGCCAAGGGGCAGGAATGAACACTGAAGCTTTCTTT
>TRBJ1-5|-|TRBV11-2|-
CASSLVSSGQPQHF
TGTGCCAGCAGCTTAGTTTCGAGCGGTCAGCCCCAGCATTTT
>TRBJ2-1|few|TRBV28|-
CASSREGRDSNEQFF
TGTGCCAGCAGTAGAGAGGGGCGGGACAGCAATGAGCAGTTCTTC
>TRBJ2-1|-|TRBV5-1|TRBD2
CASSSPSGGTTYNEQFF
TGCGCCAGCAGCTCGCCTAGCGGGGGGACCACCTACAATGAGCAGTTCTTC
>TRBJ2-3|-|TRBV7-7|-
CASSRTGTDTQYF
TGTGCCAGCAGCCGCACAGGGACAGATACGCAGTATTTT
>TRBJ2-4|few|TRBV28|-
CASSPNRVLAKNIQYF
TGTGCCAGCAGTCCCAACAGGGTCTTGGCCAAAAACATTCAGTACTTC
>TRBJ1-5|-|TRBV2|TRBD1
CASNQQGAGQPQHF
TGTGCCAGCAACCAACAGGGGGCGGGTCAGCCCCAGCATTTT
>TRBJ2-1|-|TRBV4-3|TRBD2
CASSQDLGLAGGNNEQFF
TGCGCCAGCAGCCAAGATCTTGGACTAGCGGGGGGAAACAATGAGCAGTTCTTC
>TRBJ1-2|-|TRBV7-9|-
CASSLAIGGARYGYTF
TGTGCCAGCAGCTTAGCGATTGGAGGGGCGCGGTATGGCTACACCTTC
>TRBJ1-3|-|TRBV5-4|-
CASTHRTITYENTIYF
TGTGCCAGCACCCATCGCACGATAACCTATGAAAACACCATATATTTT
>TRBJ1-4|few|TRBV4-1|-
CASSQGDRSTPNEKLFF
TGCGCCAGCAGCCAAGGAGACAGGAGTACCCCTAATGAAAAACTGTTTTTT
>TRBJ1-2|-|TRBV9|TRBD1
CASSLSRRETGHGYTF
TGTGCCAGCAGCCTTAGTAGACGAGAGACAGGGCATGGCTACACCTTC
>TRBJ1-2|-|TRBV11-2|-
CASSLDGRDYGYTF
TGTGCCAGCAGCTTAGATGGGCGGGATTATGGCTACACCTTC
>TRBJ2-3|-|TRBV18|-
CASSPNPTSTDTQYF
TGTGCCAGCTCACCAAATCCGACTAGTACAGATACGCAGTATTTT
>TRBJ1-3|-|TRBV4-1|-
CASSHKGKPSGNTIYF
TGCGCCAGCAGCCACAAGGGGAAACCCTCTGGAAACACCATATATTTT
>TRBJ1-1|-|TRBV27|-
CASSLSLISNTEAFF
TGTGCCAGCAGTTTATCCCTAATTTCGAACACTGAAGCTTTCTTT
>TRBJ1-2|once|TRBV9|TRBD1
CASSVETGSFYGYTF
TGTGCCAGCAGCGTAGAGACAGGGAGCTTCTATGGCTACACCTTC
>TRBJ2-7|-|TRBV12-5|-
CASGSGTTYEQYF
TGTGCTAGTGGTTCCGGGACAACCTACGAGCAGTACTTC